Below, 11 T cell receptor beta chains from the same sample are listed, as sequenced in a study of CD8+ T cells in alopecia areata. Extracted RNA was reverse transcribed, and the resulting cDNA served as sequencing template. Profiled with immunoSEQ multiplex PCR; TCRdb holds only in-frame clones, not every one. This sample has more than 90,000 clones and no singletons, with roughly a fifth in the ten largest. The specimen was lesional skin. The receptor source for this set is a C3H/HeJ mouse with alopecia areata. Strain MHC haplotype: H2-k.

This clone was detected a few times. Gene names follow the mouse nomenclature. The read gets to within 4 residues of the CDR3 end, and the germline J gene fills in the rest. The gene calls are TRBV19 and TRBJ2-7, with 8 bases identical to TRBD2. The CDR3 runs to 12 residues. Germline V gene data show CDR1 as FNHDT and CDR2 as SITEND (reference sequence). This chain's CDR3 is CASSRDWYEQYF. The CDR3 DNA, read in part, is TGTGCCAGCAGCCGGGACTGGTAT. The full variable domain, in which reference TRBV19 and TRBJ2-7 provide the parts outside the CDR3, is GGIITQTPKFLIGQEGQKLTLKCQQNFNHDTMYWYRQDSGKGLRLIYYSITENDLQKGDLSEGYDASREKKSSFSLTVTSAQKNEMAVFLCASSRDWYEQYFGPGTRLTVL.

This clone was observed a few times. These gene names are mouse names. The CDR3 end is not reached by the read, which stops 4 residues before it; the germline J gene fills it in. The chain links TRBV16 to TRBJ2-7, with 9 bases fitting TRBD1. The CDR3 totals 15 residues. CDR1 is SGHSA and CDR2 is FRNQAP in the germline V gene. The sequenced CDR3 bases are TGTGCAAGCAGCGCGGGACAGGGAGAGGAATAT. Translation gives CASSAGQGEEY. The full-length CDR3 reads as CASSAGQGEEYEQYF.

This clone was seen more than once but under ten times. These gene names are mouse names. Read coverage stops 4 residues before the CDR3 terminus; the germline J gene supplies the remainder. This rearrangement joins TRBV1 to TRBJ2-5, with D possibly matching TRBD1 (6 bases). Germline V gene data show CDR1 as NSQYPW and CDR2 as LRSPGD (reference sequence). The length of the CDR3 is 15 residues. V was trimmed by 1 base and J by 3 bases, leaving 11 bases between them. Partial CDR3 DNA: TGCACCTGCAGTGCAGTAGGGGACAAACAAGAC. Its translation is CTCSAVGDKQD. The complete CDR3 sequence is CTCSAVGDKQDTQYF.

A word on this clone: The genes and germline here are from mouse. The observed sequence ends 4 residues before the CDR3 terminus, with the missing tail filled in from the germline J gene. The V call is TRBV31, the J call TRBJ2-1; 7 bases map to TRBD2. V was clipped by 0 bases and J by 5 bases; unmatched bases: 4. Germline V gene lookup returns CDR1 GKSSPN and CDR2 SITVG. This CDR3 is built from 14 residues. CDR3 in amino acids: CAWSLSLGDAEQFF. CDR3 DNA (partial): TGTGCCTGGAGTCTAAGCCTGGGGGATGCT.

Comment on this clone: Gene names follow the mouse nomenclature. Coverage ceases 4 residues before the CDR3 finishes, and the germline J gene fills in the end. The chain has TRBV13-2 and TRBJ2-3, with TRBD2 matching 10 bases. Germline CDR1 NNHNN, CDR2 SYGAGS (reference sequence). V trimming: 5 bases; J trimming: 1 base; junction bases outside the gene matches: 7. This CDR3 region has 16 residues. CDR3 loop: CASGSPGGARAETLYF. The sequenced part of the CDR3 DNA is TGTGCCAGCGGGAGTCCTGGGGGGGCGCGTGCAGAA.

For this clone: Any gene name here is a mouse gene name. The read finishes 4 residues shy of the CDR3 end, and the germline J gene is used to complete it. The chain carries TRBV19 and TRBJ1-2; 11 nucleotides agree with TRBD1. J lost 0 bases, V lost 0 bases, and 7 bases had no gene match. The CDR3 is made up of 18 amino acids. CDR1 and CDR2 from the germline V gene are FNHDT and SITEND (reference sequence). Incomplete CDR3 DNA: TGTGCCAGCAGTATAGCATGGACAGGGGGCGTCGCAAACTCC. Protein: CASSIAWTGGVANS. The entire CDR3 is CASSIAWTGGVANSDYTF.

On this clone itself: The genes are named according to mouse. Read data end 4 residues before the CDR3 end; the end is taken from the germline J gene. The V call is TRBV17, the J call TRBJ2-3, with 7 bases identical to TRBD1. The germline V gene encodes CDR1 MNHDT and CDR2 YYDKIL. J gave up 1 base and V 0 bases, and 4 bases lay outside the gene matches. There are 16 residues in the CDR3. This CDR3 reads CASSRDLGQGAETLYF. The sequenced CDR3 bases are TGTGCTAGCAGTAGAGATCTCGGACAGGGTGCAGAA.

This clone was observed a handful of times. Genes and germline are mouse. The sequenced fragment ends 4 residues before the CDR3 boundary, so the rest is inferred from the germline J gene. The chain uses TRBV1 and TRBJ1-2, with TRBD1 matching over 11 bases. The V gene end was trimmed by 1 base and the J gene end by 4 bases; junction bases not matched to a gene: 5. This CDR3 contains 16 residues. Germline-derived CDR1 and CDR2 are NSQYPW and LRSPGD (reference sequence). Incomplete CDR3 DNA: TGCACCTGCAGTGCAGTTCGGGACAGGGGGAGCTCC. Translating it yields CTCSAVRDRGSS. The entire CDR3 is CTCSAVRDRGSSDYTF. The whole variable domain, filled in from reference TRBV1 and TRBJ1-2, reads VTLLEQNPRWRLVPRGQAVNLRCILKNSQYPWMSWYQQDLQKQLQWLFTLRSPGDKEVKSLPGADYLATRVTDTELRLQVANMSQGRTLYCTCSAVRDRGSSDYTFGSGTRLLVI.

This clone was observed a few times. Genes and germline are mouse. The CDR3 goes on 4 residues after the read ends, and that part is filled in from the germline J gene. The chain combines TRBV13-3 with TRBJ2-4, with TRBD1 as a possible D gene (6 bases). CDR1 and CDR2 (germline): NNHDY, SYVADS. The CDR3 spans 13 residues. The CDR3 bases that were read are TGTGCCAGCAGGCGGACAGAGGGCAAC. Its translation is CASRRTEGN. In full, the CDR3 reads CASRRTEGNTLYF.

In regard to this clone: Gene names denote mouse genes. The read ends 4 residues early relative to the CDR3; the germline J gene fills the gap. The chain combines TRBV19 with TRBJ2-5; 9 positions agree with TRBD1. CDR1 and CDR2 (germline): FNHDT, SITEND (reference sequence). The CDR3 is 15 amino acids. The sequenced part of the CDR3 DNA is TGTGCCAGCAGTATAAAGCGGACAGGGGAGGAC. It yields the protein CASSIKRTGED. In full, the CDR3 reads CASSIKRTGEDTQYF.

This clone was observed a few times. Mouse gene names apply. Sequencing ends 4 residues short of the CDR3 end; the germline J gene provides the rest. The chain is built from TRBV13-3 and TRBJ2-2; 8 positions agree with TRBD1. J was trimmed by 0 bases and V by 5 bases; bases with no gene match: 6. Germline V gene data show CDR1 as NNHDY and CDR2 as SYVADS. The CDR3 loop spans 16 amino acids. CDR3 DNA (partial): TGTGCCAGCAGCCGAGGACAGGGAACAAACACCGGG. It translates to CASSRGQGTNTG. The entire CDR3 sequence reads CASSRGQGTNTGQLYF.